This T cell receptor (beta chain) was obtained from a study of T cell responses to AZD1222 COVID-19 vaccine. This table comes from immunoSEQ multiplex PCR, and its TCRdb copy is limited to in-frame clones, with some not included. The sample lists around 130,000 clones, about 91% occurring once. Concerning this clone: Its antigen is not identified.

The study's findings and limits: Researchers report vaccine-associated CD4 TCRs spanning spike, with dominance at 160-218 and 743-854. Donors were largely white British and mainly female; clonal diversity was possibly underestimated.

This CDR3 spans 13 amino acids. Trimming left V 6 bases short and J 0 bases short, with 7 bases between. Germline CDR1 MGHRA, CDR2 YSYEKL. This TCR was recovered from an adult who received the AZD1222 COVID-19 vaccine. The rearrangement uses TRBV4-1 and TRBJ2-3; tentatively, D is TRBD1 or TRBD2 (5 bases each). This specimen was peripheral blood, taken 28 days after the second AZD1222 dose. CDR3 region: CASSEGSTDTQYF. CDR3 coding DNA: TGCGCCAGCAGTGAGGGGAGCACAGATACGCAGTATTTT.